This T cell receptor (beta chain) appears in the sequencing data of a study of CD8 T cells in ankylosing spondylitis. Only a few counts were recorded for this clonotype. Its antigen remains unidentified. Germline lookup yields CDR1 SGHNT and CDR2 YENEEA. The CDR3 covers 16 residues. Unmatched junction bases numbered 10, after V lost 5 bases and J lost 5 bases. General observations from the study: In synovial fluid and blood from reactive arthritis, some motif variants were previously reported. Made up of about eight highly homologous variants, a TCR beta motif appeared characteristic of ankylosing spondylitis blood. The authors reported significant enrichment of disease-linked clones in matched ankylosing spondylitis synovial fluid.

Each CDR3 protein gets one entry after TCRdb re-called the 5' RACE reads with MiXCR. The sample holds around 540,000 distinct CDR3 sequences, roughly 13% seen once. This sequence joins TRBV11-3 and TRBJ2-1; 9 positions agree with TRBD1. This sequence was found in a male donor with ankylosing spondylitis. Sequenced: blood, either unsorted or a sorted T cell fraction (not recorded which). CDR3 residues: CASSPWNRGLDNEQFF. The CDR3 DNA follows: TGTGCCAGCAGCCCCTGGAACAGGGGGCTTGACAATGAGCAGTTCTTC.